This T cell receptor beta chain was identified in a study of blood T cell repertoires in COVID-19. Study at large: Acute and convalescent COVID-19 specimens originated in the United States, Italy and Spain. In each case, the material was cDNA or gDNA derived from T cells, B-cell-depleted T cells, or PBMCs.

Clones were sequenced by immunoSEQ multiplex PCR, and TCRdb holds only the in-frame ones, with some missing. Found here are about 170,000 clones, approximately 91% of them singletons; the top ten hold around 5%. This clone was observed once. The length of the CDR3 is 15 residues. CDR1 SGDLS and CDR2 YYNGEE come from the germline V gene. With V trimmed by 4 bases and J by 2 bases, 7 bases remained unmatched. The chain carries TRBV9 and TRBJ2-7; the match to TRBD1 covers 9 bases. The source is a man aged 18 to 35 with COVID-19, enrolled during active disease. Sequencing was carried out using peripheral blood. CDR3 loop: CASSPGQGLPYEQYF. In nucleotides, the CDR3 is TGTGCCAGCAGCCCGGGACAGGGTCTTCCCTACGAGCAGTACTTC.